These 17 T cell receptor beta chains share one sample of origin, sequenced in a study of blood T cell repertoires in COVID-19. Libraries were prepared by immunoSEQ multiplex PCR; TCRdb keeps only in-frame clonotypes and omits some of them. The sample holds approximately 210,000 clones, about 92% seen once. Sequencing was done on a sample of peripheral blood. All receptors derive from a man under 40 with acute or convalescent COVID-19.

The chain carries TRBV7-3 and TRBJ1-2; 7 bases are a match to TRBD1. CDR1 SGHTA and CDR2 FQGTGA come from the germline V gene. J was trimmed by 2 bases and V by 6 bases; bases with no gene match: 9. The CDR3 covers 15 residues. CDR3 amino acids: CASSNTGDQNYGYTF. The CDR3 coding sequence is TGTGCCAGCAGTAATACAGGGGACCAGAACTATGGCTACACCTTC. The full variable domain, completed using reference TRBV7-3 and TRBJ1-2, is GAGVSQTPSNKVTEKGKYVELRCDPISGHTALYWYRQSLGQGPEFLIYFQGTGAADDSGLPNDRFFAVRPEGSVSTLKIQRTERGDSAVYLCASSNTGDQNYGYTFGSGTRLTVV.

The CDR3 sequence is CASSARTSTDTQYF. The DNA for the CDR3 is TGTGCCAGCAGCGCACGGACTAGCACAGATACGCAGTATTTT. This rearrangement joins TRBV9 to TRBJ2-3, with D tentatively TRBD2 (5 bases). Looked up from germline, CDR1 is SGDLS and CDR2 is YYNGEE. CDR3 length: 14 residues. V dropped 3 bases and J dropped 0 bases, with 8 bases sitting between them. Filled out from reference TRBV9 and TRBJ2-3, the complete variable domain reads DSGVTQTPKHLITATGQRVTLRCSPRSGDLSVYWYQQSLDQGLQFLIQYYNGEERAKGNILERFSAQQFPDLHSELNLSSLELGDSALYFCASSARTSTDTQYFGPGTRLTVL.

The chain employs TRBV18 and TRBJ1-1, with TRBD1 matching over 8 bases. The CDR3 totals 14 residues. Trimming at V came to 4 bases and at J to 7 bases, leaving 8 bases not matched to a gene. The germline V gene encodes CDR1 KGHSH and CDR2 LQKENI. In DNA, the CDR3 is TGTGCCAGCTCACTTCGACAGGGGATCGATGAAGCTTTCTTT. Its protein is CASSLRQGIDEAFF. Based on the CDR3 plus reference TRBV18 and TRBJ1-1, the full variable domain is NAGVMQNPRHLVRRRGQEARLRCSPMKGHSHVYWYRQLPEEGLKFMVYLQKENIIDESGMPKERFSAEFPKEGPSILRIQQVVRGDSAAYFCASSLRQGIDEAFFGQGTRLTVV.

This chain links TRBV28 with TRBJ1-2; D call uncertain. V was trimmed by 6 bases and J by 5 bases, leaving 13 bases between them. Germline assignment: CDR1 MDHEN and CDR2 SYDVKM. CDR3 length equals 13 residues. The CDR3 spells CASSSPFGYGYTF. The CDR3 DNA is TGTGCCAGCAGCTCCCCCTTCGGGTATGGCTACACCTTC.

Here the CDR3 reads CASSLMTNPGLAGEGYEQYF. As DNA, the CDR3 is TGTGCCAGCAGTTTAATGACAAACCCGGGACTAGCGGGAGAAGGGTACGAGCAGTACTTC. V gene TRBV28 combines with J gene TRBJ2-7; 14 bases line up with TRBD2. Per the germline V gene, CDR1 is MDHEN and CDR2 is SYDVKM. The V and J ends lost 2 bases and 4 bases, in that order; junction bases with no gene match: 16. This CDR3 has 20 amino acids.

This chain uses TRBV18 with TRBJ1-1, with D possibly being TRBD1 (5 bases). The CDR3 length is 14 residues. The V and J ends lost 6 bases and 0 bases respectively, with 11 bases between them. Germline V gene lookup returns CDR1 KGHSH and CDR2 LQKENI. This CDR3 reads CASSLTEMNTEAFF. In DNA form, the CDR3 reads TGTGCCAGCTCCTTGACAGAGATGAACACTGAAGCTTTCTTT.

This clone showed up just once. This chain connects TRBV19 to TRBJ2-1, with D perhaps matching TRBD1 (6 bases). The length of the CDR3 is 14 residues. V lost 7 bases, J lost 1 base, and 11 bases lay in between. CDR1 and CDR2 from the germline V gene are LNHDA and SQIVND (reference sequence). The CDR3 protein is CASNHRVSYNEQFF. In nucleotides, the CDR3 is TGTGCCAGTAACCACAGGGTTTCCTACAATGAGCAGTTCTTC.

The CDR3 bases are TGTGCCAGCTCACCAATAGCGGATCCTAGGAATGAGCAGTTCTTC. Residues: CASSPIADPRNEQFF. V and J are TRBV18 and TRBJ2-1; TRBD2 might be the D (6 bases). V lost 2 bases to trimming and J lost 7 bases, with 15 bases between them. Germline lookup yields CDR1 KGHSH and CDR2 LQKENI. The CDR3 consists of 15 residues. Complete variable domain (other parts from reference TRBV18 and TRBJ2-1): NAGVMQNPRHLVRRRGQEARLRCSPMKGHSHVYWYRQLPEEGLKFMVYLQKENIIDESGMPKERFSAEFPKEGPSILRIQQVVRGDSAAYFCASSPIADPRNEQFFGPGTRLTVL.

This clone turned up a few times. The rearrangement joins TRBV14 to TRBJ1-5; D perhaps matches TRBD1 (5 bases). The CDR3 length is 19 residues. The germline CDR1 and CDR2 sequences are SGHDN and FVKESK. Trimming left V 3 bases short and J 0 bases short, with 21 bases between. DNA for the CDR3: TGTGCCAGCAGCCATTCGACAGTAAGTCCCCGTTATAGCAATCAGCCCCAGCATTTT. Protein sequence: CASSHSTVSPRYSNQPQHF.

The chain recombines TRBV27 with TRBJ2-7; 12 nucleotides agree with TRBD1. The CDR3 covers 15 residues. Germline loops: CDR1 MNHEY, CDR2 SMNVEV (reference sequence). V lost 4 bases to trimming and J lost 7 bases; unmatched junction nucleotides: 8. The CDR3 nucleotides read TGTGCCAGCAGTTCCAAGGGACAGGGGGCTTATGAGCAGTACTTC. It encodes CASSSKGQGAYEQYF.

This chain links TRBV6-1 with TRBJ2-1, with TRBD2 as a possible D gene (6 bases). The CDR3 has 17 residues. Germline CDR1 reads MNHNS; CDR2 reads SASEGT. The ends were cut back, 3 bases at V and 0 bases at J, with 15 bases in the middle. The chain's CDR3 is CASSERWVGSSYNEQFF. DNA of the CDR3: TGTGCCAGCAGTGAGCGGTGGGTCGGGAGCTCCTACAATGAGCAGTTCTTC.

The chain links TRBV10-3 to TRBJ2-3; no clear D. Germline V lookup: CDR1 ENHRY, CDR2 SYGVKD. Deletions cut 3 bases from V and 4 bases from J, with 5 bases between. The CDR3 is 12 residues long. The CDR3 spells CAISELSDTQYF. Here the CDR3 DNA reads TGTGCCATCAGTGAATTATCAGATACGCAGTATTTT.

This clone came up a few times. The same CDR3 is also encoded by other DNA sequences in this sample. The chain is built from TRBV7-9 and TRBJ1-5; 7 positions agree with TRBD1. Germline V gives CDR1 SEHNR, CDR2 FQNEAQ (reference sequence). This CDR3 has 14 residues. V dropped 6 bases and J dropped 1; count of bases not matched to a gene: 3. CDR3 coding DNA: TGTGCCAGCAGTTCAGGGGGGAGCAATCAGCCCCAGCATTTT. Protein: CASSSGGSNQPQHF. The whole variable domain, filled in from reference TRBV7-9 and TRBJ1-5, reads DTGVSQNPRHKITKRGQNVTFRCDPISEHNRLYWYRQTLGQGPEFLTYFQNEAQLEKSRLLSDRFSAERPKGSFSTLEIQRTEQGDSAMYLCASSSGGSNQPQHFGDGTRLSIL.

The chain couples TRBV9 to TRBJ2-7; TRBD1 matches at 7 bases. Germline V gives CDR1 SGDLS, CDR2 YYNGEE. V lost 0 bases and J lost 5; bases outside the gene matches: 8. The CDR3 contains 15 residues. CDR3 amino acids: CASSVEGAGPNEQYF. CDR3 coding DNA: TGTGCCAGCAGCGTAGAGGGGGCAGGGCCCAACGAGCAGTACTTC.

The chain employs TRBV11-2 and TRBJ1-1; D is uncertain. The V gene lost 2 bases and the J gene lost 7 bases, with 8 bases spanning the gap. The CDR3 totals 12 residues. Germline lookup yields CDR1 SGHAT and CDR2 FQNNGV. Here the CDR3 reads CASSLLTFEAFF. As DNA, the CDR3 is TGTGCCAGCAGCTTATTGACTTTTGAAGCTTTCTTT.

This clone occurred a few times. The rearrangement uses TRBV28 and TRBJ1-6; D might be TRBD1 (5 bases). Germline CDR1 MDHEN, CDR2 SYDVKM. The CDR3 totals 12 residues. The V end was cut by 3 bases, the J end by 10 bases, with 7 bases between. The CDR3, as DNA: TGTGCCAGCAGTTTGGGGGGATCACCCCTCCACTTT. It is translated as CASSLGGSPLHF.

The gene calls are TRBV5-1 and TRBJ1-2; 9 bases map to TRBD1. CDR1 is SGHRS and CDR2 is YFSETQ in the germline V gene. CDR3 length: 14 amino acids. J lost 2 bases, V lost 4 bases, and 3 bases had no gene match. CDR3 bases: TGCGCCAGCAGCCCGGGACAGGGAAACTATGGCTACACCTTC. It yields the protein CASSPGQGNYGYTF.